This entry is about one T cell receptor (beta chain). Its antigen is not identified. The sample comes from a study of beta chain features in type 1 diabetes. This CDR3 is 16 amino acids long. Trimming cost V 6 bases and J 4 bases; bases outside gene matches: 11. Germline CDR1 SQVTM, CDR2 ANQGSEA. What was sequenced were expressed TCRB transcripts, since all of the isolated RNA had been reverse transcribed. Produced via immunoSEQ multiplex PCR; TCRdb's table is partial and in-frame only. The sample has a few hundred thousand clones, 24% seen once. Study results and limitations: TCRB CDR3s from Type 1 diabetes patients were moderately but significantly shorter in all four CD4+ subsets. For patients, the naive, central memory and Treg TCRB repertoires appeared more alike than for healthy donors.

Sequencing was done on a sample of naive CD4+ T cells from blood. The chain recombines TRBV29-1 with TRBJ2-1, with 11 bases identical to TRBD2. The TCR was taken from a woman in her 30s with type 1 diabetes. CDR3 sequence: CSVPKGGTSGYNEQFF. The CDR3 DNA follows: TGCAGCGTCCCCAAGGGGGGGACTAGCGGATACAATGAGCAGTTCTTC.